Ten or more counts support the clone carrying this T cell receptor (delta chain). Its target is not known. TCRdb's protein, taken from a much larger clone, differs from this DNA's translation at residue 6, likely owing to a read error; the protein displayed comes from the DNA. There are 15 residues in the CDR3. V trimming: 3 bases; J trimming: 6 bases; junction bases outside the gene matches: 12. Germline loops: CDR1 GEAIGNYY, CDR2 EKD. Bulk repertoires came from Vgamma9/Vdelta2+ or Vdelta2-negative gammadelta T cells flow-sorted from PBMC. The sample comes from a study of γδ T cells in repeated Plasmodium falciparum infection. For the study at large: Samples were taken at baseline, before some infections, and 21 days after each. Some Malian samples span acute malaria episodes; others come from no-transmission periods.

Study conclusions and caveats: Malian donors came from one small rural village, predominantly one ethnic group. Over time and infection, Vgamma9/Vdelta2+ repertoires remained highly stable and polyclonal.

TCRdb re-identified clones in the multiplex PCR reads via CATT. The sample yields 70,000 to 95,000 delta-chain clones, over 1.1% seen once. Sample: gamma-delta T cells from blood. The chain links TRDV2 to TRDJ1, with 7 positions matching TRDD3. The clonotype originates from a pool of human donors (malaria-infected and uninfected, not separated). In DNA form, the CDR3 reads TGTGCCTGTGACGACCCGGGGGATGCGGGCTATAAACTCATCTTT. This gives the protein CACDDPGDAGYKLIF.